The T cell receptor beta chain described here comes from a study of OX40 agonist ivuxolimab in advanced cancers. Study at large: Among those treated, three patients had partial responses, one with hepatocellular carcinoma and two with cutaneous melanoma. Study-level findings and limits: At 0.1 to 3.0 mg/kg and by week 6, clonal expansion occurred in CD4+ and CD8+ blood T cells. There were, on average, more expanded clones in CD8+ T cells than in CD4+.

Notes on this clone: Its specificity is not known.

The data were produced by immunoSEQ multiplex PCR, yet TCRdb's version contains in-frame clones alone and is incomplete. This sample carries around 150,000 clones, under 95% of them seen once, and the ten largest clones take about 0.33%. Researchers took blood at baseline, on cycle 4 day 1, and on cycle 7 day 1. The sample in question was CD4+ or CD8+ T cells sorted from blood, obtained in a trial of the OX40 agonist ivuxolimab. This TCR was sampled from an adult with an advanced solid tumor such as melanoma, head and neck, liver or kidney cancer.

The CDR3 sequence: CASRPGGGNQPQHF. As DNA, the CDR3 is TGTGCCAGTCGTCCGGGGGGAGGCAATCAGCCCCAGCATTTT. The genes are TRBV28 and TRBJ1-5, with a tentative D call TRBD1 (5 bases). CDR3 length equals 14 residues. V lost 9 bases to trimming and J lost 2 bases, with 14 bases between them. Per germline, CDR1 MDHEN and CDR2 SYDVKM.